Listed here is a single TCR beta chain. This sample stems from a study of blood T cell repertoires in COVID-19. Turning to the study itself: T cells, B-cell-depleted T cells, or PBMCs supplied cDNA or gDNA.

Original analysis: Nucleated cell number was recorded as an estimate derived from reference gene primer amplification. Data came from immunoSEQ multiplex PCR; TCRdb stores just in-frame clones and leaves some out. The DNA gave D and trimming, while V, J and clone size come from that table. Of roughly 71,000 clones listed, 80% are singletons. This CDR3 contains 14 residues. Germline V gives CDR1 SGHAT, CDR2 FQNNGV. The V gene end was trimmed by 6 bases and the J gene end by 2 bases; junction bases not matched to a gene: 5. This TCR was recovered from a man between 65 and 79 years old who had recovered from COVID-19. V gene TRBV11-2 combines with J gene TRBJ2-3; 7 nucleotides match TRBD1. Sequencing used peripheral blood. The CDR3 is CASRPGQNTDTQYF. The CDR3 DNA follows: TGTGCCAGCAGACCGGGACAGAACACAGATACGCAGTATTTT.